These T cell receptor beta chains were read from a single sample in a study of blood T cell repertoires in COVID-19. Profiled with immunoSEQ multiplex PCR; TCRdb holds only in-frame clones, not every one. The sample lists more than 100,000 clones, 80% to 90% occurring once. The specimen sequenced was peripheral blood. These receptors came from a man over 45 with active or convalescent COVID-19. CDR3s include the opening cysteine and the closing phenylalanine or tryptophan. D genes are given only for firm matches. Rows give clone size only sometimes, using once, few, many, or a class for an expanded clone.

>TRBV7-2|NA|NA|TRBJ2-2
CASSLVKNTGELFF
TGTGCCAGCAGCTTAGTAAAGAACACCGGGGAGCTGTTTTTT
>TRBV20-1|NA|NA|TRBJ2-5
CSASKGGVSQETQYF
TGCAGTGCTAGTAAAGGGGGAGTATCCCAAGAGACCCAGTACTTC
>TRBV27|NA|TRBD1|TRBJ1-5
CASERGQGGQPQHF
TGTGCCAGCGAAAGGGGACAGGGCGGACAGCCCCAGCATTTT
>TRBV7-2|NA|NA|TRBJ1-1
CASSLVFGIGTEAFF
TGTGCCAGCAGCTTAGTCTTCGGGATCGGCACTGAAGCTTTCTTT
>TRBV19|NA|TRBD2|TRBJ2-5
CASGTSGGQETQYF
TGTGCCAGTGGGACTAGCGGGGGGCAAGAGACCCAGTACTTC
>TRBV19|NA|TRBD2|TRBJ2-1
CASSFGVAGGTEQFF
TGTGCCAGTAGTTTTGGGGTAGCGGGGGGTACTGAGCAGTTCTTC
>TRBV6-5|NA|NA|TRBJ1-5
CASTKGQDNQPQHF
TGTGCCAGCACTAAGGGACAAGACAATCAGCCCCAGCATTTT
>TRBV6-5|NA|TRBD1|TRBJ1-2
CASPSDRYGGDGYTF
TGTGCCAGTCCCTCGGACAGGTACGGGGGAGATGGCTACACCTTC
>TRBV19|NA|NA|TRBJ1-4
CASSRQENEKLFF
TGTGCCAGTAGTAGACAGGAGAATGAAAAACTGTTTTTT
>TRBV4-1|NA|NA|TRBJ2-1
CASSQAPTGFDEQFF
TGCGCCAGCAGCCAAGCCCCCACAGGTTTCGATGAGCAGTTCTTC
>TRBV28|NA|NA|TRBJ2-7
CASSFLRASAYEQYF
TGTGCCAGCAGTTTCTTGCGGGCTAGCGCCTACGAGCAGTACTTC
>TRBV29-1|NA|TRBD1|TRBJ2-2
CSVEEPTGGVSGELFF
TGCAGCGTTGAAGAACCGACAGGGGGCGTATCTGGGGAGCTGTTTTTT
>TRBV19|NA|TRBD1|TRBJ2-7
CASADRAYEQYF
TGTGCCAGTGCGGACAGGGCTTACGAGCAGTACTTC
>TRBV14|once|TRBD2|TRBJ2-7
CASSQGLAGGGYEQYF
TGTGCCAGCAGCCAAGGTCTAGCGGGGGGTGGATACGAGCAGTACTTC
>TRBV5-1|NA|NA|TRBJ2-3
CASSPSAGTDTQYF
TGCGCCAGCAGCCCATCCGCCGGGACAGATACGCAGTATTTT
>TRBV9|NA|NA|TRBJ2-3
CASSVGPAPSTDTQYF
TGTGCCAGCAGCGTAGGGCCAGCGCCTAGCACAGATACGCAGTATTTT
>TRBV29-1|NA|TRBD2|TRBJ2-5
CSVSWESTSGQETQYF
TGCAGCGTTAGCTGGGAAAGCACTAGCGGACAAGAGACCCAGTACTTC
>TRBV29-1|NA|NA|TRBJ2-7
CSVAGVSSYEQYF
TGCAGCGTTGCAGGGGTTAGCTCCTACGAGCAGTACTTC
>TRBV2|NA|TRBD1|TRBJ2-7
CASSPDRNSYEQYF
TGTGCCAGCAGCCCGGACAGGAACTCCTACGAGCAGTACTTC
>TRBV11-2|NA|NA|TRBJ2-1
CASSSNGQGFNSYNEQFF
TGTGCCAGCAGCTCAAACGGCCAGGGGTTTAATTCCTACAATGAGCAGTTCTTC
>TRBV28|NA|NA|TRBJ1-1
CASSLRGPLSRNTEAFF
TGTGCCAGCAGTTTAAGGGGCCCGCTCTCAAGGAACACTGAAGCTTTCTTT
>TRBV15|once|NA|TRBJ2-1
CATSRVTGLSYNEQFF
TGTGCCACCAGCAGGGTTACGGGACTCAGTTACAATGAGCAGTTCTTC
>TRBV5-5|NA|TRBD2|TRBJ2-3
CASSSTTGGADTQYF
TGTGCCAGCAGCTCCACTACGGGGGGGGCAGATACGCAGTATTTT
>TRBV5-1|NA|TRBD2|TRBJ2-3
CASSSGPSGKAPITDTQYF
TGCGCCAGCAGCTCCGGACCTAGCGGGAAGGCCCCCATCACAGATACGCAGTATTTT
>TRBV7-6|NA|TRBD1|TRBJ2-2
CASSRTGVSGELFF
TGTGCCAGCAGCCGCACAGGGGTCTCCGGGGAGCTGTTTTTT
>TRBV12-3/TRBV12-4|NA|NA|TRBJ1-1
CASSFRGEAFF
TGTGCCAGCAGTTTCCGGGGGGAAGCTTTCTTT
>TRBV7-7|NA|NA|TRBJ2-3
CASSLAGTAADTQYF
TGTGCCAGCAGCTTAGCAGGGACTGCAGCAGATACGCAGTATTTT
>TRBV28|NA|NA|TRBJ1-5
CASSLRAGQFQPQHF
TGTGCCAGCAGTTTGCGGGCAGGCCAGTTTCAGCCCCAGCATTTT
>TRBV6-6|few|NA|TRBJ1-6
CASRPTGVRNSPLHF
TGTGCCAGCAGGCCTACAGGAGTACGTAATTCACCCCTCCACTTT
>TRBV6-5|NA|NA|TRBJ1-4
CATRHRDLEKLFF
TGTGCCACCAGACACAGGGATTTAGAAAAACTGTTTTTT
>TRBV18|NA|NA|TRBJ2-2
CASSPRMGRSTGELFF
TGTGCCAGCTCACCACGGATGGGGAGGTCCACCGGGGAGCTGTTTTTT
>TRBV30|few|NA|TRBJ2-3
CAWRSNTDTQYF
TGTGCCTGGAGGTCCAACACAGATACGCAGTATTTT
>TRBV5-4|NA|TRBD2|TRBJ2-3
CASSIMPSGSRTDTQYF
TGTGCCAGCAGCATCATGCCTAGCGGGAGTCGCACAGATACGCAGTATTTT
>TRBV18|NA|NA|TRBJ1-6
CASSPTDTVSPLHF
TGTGCCAGCTCACCGACGGACACCGTCTCACCCCTCCACTTT
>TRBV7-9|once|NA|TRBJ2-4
CASSLWETGAKNIQYF
TGTGCCAGCAGCTTATGGGAGACAGGAGCCAAAAACATTCAGTACTTC
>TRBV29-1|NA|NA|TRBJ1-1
CSTSGGRNTEAFF
TGCAGTACATCTGGAGGGCGGAACACTGAAGCTTTCTTT
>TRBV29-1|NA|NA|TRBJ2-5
CSVDRGQETQYF
TGCAGCGTTGATCGGGGCCAAGAGACCCAGTACTTC
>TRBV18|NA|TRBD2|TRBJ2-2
CASSPPGLAKAGELFF
TGTGCCAGCTCACCACCGGGACTAGCGAAGGCCGGGGAGCTGTTTTTT
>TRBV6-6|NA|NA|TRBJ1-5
CASSFSADQPQHF
TGTGCCAGCAGTTTCTCCGCAGATCAGCCCCAGCATTTT
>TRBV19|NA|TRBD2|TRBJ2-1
CASSIASGRDNEQFF
TGTGCCAGTAGTATCGCTAGCGGGAGGGACAATGAGCAGTTCTTC
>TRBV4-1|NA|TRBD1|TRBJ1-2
CASSPQGAEGYTF
TGCGCCAGCAGCCCACAGGGGGCGGAGGGCTACACCTTC
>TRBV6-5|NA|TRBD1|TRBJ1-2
CASTAGTGYGYTF
TGTGCCAGCACGGCCGGGACAGGATATGGCTACACCTTC
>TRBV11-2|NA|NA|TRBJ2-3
CASSAEVVAGTDTQYF
TGTGCCAGCAGCGCTGAGGTAGTGGCGGGGACAGATACGCAGTATTTT
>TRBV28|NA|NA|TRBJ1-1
CATYPPTSGRVNAFF
TGTGCCACCTACCCCCCAACCTCGGGCAGGGTTAACGCTTTCTTT
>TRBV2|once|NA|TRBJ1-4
CASKVAGTNEKLFF
TGTGCCAGCAAGGTTGCGGGTACTAATGAAAAACTGTTTTTT
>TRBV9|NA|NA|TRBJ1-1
CASSPRWATEAFF
TGTGCCAGCAGCCCAAGGTGGGCGACTGAAGCTTTCTTT
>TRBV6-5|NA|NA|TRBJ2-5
CASSYGSQETQYF
TGTGCCAGCAGTTACGGTAGCCAAGAGACCCAGTACTTC
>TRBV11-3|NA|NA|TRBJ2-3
CASSLSSTDTQYF
TGTGCCAGCAGCTTATCGAGCACAGATACGCAGTATTTT
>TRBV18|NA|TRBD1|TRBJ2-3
CASSPGTGEVDTQYF
TGTGCCAGCTCACCCGGGACAGGGGAAGTAGATACGCAGTATTTT
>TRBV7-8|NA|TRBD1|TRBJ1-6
CASSLLPGGERTYNSPLHF
TGTGCCAGCAGCTTACTGCCAGGGGGAGAGCGGACCTATAATTCACCCCTCCACTTT
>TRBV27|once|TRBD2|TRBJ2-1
CASSSWGTGGNNEQFF
TGTGCCAGCAGTTCCTGGGGGACCGGGGGGAACAATGAGCAGTTCTTC
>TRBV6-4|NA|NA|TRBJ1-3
CASTDPPARGHSGNTIYF
TGTGCCAGCACCGACCCTCCGGCCAGGGGTCACTCTGGAAACACCATATATTTT
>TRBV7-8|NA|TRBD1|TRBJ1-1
CASSGQGGNTEAFF
TGTGCCAGCAGCGGACAGGGGGGGAACACTGAAGCTTTCTTT
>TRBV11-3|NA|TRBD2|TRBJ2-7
CASSLREGVEQYF
TGTGCCAGCAGCTTACGGGAGGGGGTCGAGCAGTACTTC
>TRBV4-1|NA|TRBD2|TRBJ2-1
CASSPGTSGFNEQFF
TGCGCCAGCAGCCCCGGGACTAGCGGATTCAATGAGCAGTTCTTC
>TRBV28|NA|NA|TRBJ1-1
CASKRGGENTEAFF
TGTGCCAGCAAACGGGGGGGAGAGAACACTGAAGCTTTCTTT
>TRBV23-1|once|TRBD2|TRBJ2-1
CASSQFIGTSGRWWNNEQFF
TGCGCCAGCAGTCAATTTATCGGGACTAGCGGGAGGTGGTGGAACAATGAGCAGTTCTTC
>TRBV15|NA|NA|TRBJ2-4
CATRVGVGVVSSPGNIQYF
TGTGCCACCAGAGTGGGAGTCGGTGTGGTTTCCTCTCCGGGGAACATTCAGTACTTC
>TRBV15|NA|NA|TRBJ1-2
CATSRDRGGSPYGYTF
TGTGCCACCAGCAGAGATCGTGGAGGCAGCCCCTATGGCTACACCTTC
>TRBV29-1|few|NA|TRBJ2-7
CSIRDIYEQYF
TGCAGCATCCGGGACATCTACGAGCAGTACTTC